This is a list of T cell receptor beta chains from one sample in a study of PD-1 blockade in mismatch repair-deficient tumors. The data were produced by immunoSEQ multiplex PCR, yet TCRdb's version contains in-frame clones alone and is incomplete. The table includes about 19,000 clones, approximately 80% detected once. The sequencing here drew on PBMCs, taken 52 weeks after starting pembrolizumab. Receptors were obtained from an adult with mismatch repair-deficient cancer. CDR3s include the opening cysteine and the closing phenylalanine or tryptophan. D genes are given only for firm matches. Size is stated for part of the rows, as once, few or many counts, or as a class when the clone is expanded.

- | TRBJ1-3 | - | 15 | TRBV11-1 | TGTGCCAGCAGCTCGCGTCAGGCCTCTGGAAACACCATATATTTT | CASSSRQASGNTIYF
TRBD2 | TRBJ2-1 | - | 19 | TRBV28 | TGTGCCAGCAGTCCGATTTTGGTGGTGGGACTAGCGGCCTACAATGAGCAGTTCTTC | CASSPILVVGLAAYNEQFF
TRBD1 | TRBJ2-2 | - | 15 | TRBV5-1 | TGCGCCAGCAGCTTAGCGGGACAGGGCACCGGGGAGCTGTTTTTT | CASSLAGQGTGELFF
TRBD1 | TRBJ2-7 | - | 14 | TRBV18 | TGTGCCAGCTCGCGGTCGGGGACAGTCATCGAGCAGTACTTC | CASSRSGTVIEQYF
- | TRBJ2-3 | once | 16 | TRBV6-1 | TGTGCCAGCAGTGAAGCAACAGGGATTAGCACAGATACGCAGTATTTT | CASSEATGISTDTQYF
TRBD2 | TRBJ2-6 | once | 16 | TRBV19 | TGTGCCAGTAGTCAATCGGGGGGCTCTGGGGCCAACGTCCTGACTTTC | CASSQSGGSGANVLTF
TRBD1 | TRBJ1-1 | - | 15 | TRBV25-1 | TGTGCCAGCAGTGACCCCGGACAGGGGAACACTGAAGCTTTCTTT | CASSDPGQGNTEAFF
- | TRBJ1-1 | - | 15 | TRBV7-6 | TGTGCCAGCAGCCCGATAGCAGGGGAGAACACTGAAGCTTTCTTT | CASSPIAGENTEAFF
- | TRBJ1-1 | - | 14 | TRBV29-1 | TGCAGCGTTTGGCGGGGGGAGATGAACACTGAAGCTTTCTTT | CSVWRGEMNTEAFF
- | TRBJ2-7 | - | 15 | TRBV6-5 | TGTGCCAGCAGTTACTACGGGGGAAATTGGAACGAGCAGTACTTC | CASSYYGGNWNEQYF
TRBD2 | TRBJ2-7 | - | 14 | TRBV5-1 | TGCGCCAGCAGTGGTTCGACTAGCGGATACGAGCAGTACTTC | CASSGSTSGYEQYF
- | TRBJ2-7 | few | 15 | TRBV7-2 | TGTGCCAGCAGCTCACAAGCGGAAAGCTCCTACGAGCAGTACTTC | CASSSQAESSYEQYF
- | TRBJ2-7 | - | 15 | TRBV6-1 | TGTGCCAGCACCACTAATCTCGCCGGGTCCTACGAGCAGTACTTC | CASTTNLAGSYEQYF
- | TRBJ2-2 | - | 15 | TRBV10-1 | TGCGCCAGCAGTGAGGACGCGGCGAACACCGGGGAGCTGTTTTTT | CASSEDAANTGELFF
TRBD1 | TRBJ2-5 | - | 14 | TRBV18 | TGTGCCAGCTCACCAGGGACAGCGGTGGAGACCCAGTACTTC | CASSPGTAVETQYF
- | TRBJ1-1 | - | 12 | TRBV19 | TGTGCCAGTAGTCGGGTGTACACTGAAGCTTTCTTT | CASSRVYTEAFF
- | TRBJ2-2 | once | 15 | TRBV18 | TGTGCCAGCTCACCCGCCGGTACGGACACCGGGGAGCTGTTTTTT | CASSPAGTDTGELFF
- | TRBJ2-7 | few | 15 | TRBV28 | TGTGCCAGCCTACCGTTCCGGGGGACGGGATACGAGCAGTACTTC | CASLPFRGTGYEQYF
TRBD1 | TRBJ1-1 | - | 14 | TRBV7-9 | TGTGCCAGCAGCTGGACAGGGGCAAACACTGAAGCTTTCTTT | CASSWTGANTEAFF
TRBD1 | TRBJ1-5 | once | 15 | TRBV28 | TGTGCCAGCTATATACAGGGGGCTAGCAATCAGCCCCAGCATTTT | CASYIQGASNQPQHF
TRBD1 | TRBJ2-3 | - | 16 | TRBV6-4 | TGTGCCAGCAGTGACCGACCGGGGACAGGGATTGATACGCAGTATTTT | CASSDRPGTGIDTQYF
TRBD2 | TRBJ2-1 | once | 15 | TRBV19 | TGTGACATAAGACTAGCGGTACTACCCTACAATGAGCAGTTCTTC | CDIRLAVLPYNEQFF
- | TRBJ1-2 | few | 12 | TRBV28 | TGTGCCAGCAGTCTATGGACAGATGGCTACACCTTC | CASSLWTDGYTF
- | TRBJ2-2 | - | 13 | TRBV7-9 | TGTGCCAGCAGTCTTACGGGGGTCGGGGAGCTGTTTTTT | CASSLTGVGELFF